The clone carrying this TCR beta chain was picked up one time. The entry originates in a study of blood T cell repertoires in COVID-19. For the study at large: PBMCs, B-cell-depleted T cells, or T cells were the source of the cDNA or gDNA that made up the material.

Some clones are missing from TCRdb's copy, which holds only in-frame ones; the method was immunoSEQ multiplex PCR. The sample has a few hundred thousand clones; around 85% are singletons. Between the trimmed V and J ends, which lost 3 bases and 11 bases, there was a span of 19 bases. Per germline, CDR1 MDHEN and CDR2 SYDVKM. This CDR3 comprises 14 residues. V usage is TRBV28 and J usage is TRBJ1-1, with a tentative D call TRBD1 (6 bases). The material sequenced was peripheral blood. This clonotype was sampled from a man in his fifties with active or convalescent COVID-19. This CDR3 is CASSLGSGQSAAFF. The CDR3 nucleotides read TGTGCCAGCAGTTTGGGATCTGGACAGTCTGCTGCTTTCTTT.